This TCR beta chain was found in a study of graft-versus-host responses after intestinal transplantation. Study-wide results and caveats: Early post-transplant HvG declines tracked with peak circulating GvH clone levels.

Germline assignment: CDR1 MNHNY and CDR2 SVGAGI (reference sequence). The CDR3 totals 13 residues. After removal of 2 bases from V and 6 bases from J, the junction contained 1 base not matched to a gene. This table comes from immunoSEQ multiplex PCR, and its TCRdb copy is limited to in-frame clones, with some not included. This table has 45,000 to 65,000 clones, about 94% appearing once. On this clone itself: Its antigen is as yet unknown.

This material consisted of unstimulated CD4+ T cells sorted from spleen or lymph node cells, taken before transplant. The TCR originated in a human donor who was the organ donor for an intestinal transplant. The chain uses TRBV6-6 and TRBJ1-5; the match to TRBD1 covers 7 bases. The CDR3 nucleotides are TGTGCCAGCAGTTACAGGGGGCTTCAGCCCCAGCATTTT. Amino acids: CASSYRGLQPQHF.